This T cell receptor (beta chain) is from a study of T cells in Graves' hyperthyroidism and ophthalmopathy. Trimming removed 4 bases from V and 9 bases from J, with 18 bases in between. The germline V gene has CDR1 LNHDA and CDR2 SQIVND (reference sequence). This CDR3 is 14 amino acids long. Diagnosis relied on clinical symptoms, serum thyroxine and TRAb, thyroid ultrasound and orbital computed tomography. General study results and limits: Most clonotypes expanded in the thyroid (above 0.001) were also present in blood. The model foresaw ophthalmopathy a median around 6 months prior to onset.

In this sample, this clonotype turned up many times. Antigen specificity is unknown. Regions amplified from RNA transcripts were the TCR beta CDR3 regions. First-round RT-PCR targeting the TCR CDR3 was performed with the HTBI primer set. TCRdb used MiXCR to reprocess the multiplex PCR reads, holding one entry per CDR3 protein. The sample contains about 280,000 distinct CDR3 sequences, less than 30% of which appear only once. Sequencing was performed on blood. The rearrangement joins TRBV19 to TRBJ2-5; no clear D gene. This TCR was recovered from a man aged 35 to 55 with Graves' hyperthyroidism that later progressed to Graves' ophthalmopathy. The CDR3, as DNA: TGTGCCAGTAGTACCCTTGAACAAGAGAAGGCCCAGTACTTC. Protein: CASSTLEQEKAQYF.